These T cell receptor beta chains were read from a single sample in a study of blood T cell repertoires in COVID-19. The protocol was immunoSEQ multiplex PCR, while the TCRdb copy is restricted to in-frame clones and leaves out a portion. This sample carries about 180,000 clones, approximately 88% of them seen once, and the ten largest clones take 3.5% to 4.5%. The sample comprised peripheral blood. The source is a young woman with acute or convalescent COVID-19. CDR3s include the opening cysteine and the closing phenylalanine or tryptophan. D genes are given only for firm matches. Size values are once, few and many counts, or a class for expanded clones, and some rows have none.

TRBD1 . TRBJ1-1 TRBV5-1 CASSLEGAQGRGAFF TGCGCCAGCAGCTTGGAGGGGGCTCAAGGTCGTGGAGCTTTCTTT
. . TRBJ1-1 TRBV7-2 CASSFNRVKAEAFF TGTGCCAGCAGCTTTAACAGGGTAAAGGCTGAAGCTTTCTTT
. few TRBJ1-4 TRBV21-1 CASSKDETKYQKLFF TGTGCCAGCAGCAAAGATGAGACTAAGTACCAAAAACTGTTTTTT
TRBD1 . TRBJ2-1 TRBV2 CASSPQGVEQFF TGTGCCAGCAGTCCACAGGGGGTTGAGCAGTTCTTC
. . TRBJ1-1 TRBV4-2 CASSQDGGPPTEAFF TGTGCCAGCAGCCAAGATGGCGGGCCCCCCACTGAAGCTTTCTTT
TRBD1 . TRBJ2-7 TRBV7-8 CASSPLPGTGVYEQYF TGTGCCAGCAGCCCTCTTCCCGGGACAGGGGTCTACGAGCAGTACTTC
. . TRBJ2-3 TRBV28 CASSIQGGADTQYF TGTGCCAGCAGTATACAGGGTGGGGCAGATACGCAGTATTTT
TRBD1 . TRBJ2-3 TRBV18 CASSLGQATDTQYF TGTGCCAGCTCACTCGGACAGGCCACAGATACGCAGTATTTT
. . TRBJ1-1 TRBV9 CASSVGLEGEAFF TGTGCCAGCAGCGTGGGGTTAGAGGGTGAAGCTTTCTTT
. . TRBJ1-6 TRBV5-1 CASSLAQGDSPLHF TGCGCCAGCAGCTTGGCTCAGGGTGACTCACCCCTCCACTTT
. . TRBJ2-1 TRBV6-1 CASSEGGPQFF TGTGCCAGCAGTGAAGGGGGGCCCCAGTTCTTC
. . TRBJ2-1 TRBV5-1 CASSFSNEQFF TGCGCCAGCAGCTTCAGCAATGAGCAGTTCTTC
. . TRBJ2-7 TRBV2 CASSDLAHEQYF TGTGCCAGCAGTGACTTAGCCCACGAGCAGTACTTC
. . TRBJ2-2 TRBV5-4 CASSPKDPFRDGELFF TGTGCCAGCAGCCCGAAGGACCCGTTTCGGGACGGGGAGCTGTTTTTT
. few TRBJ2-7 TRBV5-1 CASSLGTDYEQYF TGCGCCAGCAGCTTGGGGACAGACTACGAGCAGTACTTC
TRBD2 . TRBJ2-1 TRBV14 CASSHGREQFF TGTGCCAGCAGCCACGGGAGGGAGCAGTTCTTC
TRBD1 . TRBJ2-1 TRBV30 CAWSAGTGLDEQFF TGTGCCTGGAGTGCCGGGACAGGGTTGGATGAGCAGTTCTTC
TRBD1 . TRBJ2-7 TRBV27 CARHRGDRAYEQYF TGTGCCAGACACCGGGGGGACAGGGCCTACGAGCAGTACTTC
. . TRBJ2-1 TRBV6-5 CASTSSYNEQFF TGTGCCAGCACCAGCTCCTACAATGAGCAGTTCTTC
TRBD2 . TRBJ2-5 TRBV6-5 CASSYLRAGEETQYF TGTGCCAGCAGTTACCTAAGGGCGGGAGAGGAGACCCAGTACTTC
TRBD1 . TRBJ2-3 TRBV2 CASNTGGGIDTQYF TGTGCCAGCAACACAGGGGGCGGGATAGATACGCAGTATTTT
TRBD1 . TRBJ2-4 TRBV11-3 CASSLDRVGNIQYF TGTGCCAGCAGCCTGGACAGGGTCGGTAACATTCAGTACTTC
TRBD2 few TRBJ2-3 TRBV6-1 CASSEVGTKIGTDTQYF TGTGCCAGCAGTGAAGTTGGGACTAAAATCGGCACAGATACGCAGTATTTT
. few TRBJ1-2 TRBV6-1 CASSEGRNVRYTF TGTGCCAGCAGTGAAGGGAGAAACGTCCGCTACACCTTC
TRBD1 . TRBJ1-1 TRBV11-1 CASSEYRGMNTEAFF TGTGCCAGCAGCGAATACAGGGGGATGAACACTGAAGCTTTCTTT
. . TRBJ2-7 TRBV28 CASSLDAGIIYEQYF TGTGCCAGCAGTTTAGACGCGGGCATTATTTACGAGCAGTACTTC
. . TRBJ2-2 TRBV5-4 CASSPYLGGRELFF TGTGCCAGCAGCCCTTACCTAGGAGGGAGGGAGCTGTTTTTT
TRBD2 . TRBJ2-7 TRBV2 CASRLRLAGERRNEQYF TGTGCCAGCAGGTTGAGGCTAGCGGGAGAAAGGAGGAACGAGCAGTACTTC
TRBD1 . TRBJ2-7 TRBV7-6 CASSLAGTGAYEQYF TGTGCCAGCAGCTTAGCCGGGACAGGGGCCTACGAGCAGTACTTC
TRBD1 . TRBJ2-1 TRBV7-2 CASRGVGQIYNEQFF TGTGCCAGCAGGGGGGTGGGACAGATCTATAATGAGCAGTTCTTC
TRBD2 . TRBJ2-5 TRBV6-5 CAGGLAGGQETQYF TGTGCCGGGGGCCTCGCGGGAGGGCAGGAGACCCAGTACTTC
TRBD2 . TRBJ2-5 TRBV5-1 CASSLGLAGGETQYF TGCGCCAGCAGCTTGGGCCTAGCGGGAGGAGAGACCCAGTACTTC
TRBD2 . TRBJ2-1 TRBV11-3 CASSLRGGSGYNEQFF TGTGCCAGCAGCTTACGGGGCGGGAGTGGGTACAATGAGCAGTTCTTC
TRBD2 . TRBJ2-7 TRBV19 CASSPHTSAEQYF TGTGCCAGTAGTCCCCACACTAGCGCCGAGCAGTACTTC
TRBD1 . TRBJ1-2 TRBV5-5 CASSLGAGGNYGYTF TGTGCCAGCAGCTTGGGGGCAGGGGGCAACTATGGCTACACCTTC
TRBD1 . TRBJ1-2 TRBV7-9 CASSPTGNYGYTF TGTGCCAGCAGCCCGACAGGGAACTATGGCTACACCTTC
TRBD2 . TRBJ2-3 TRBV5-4 CASSWGGLVTDTQYF TGTGCCAGCAGCTGGGGGGGACTAGTTACTGATACGCAGTATTTT
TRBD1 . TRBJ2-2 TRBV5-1 CASSLMGQTALNTGELFF TGCGCCAGCAGCTTGATGGGACAGACAGCCCTGAACACCGGGGAGCTGTTTTTT